A selection of T cell receptor beta chains follows, all from one sample in a study of T cells in Graves' hyperthyroidism and ophthalmopathy. A single record per CDR3 protein comes from TCRdb applying MiXCR to the multiplex PCR reads. The sample records some 560,000 distinct CDR3 sequences, more than 15% being singletons. Source material: blood. Receptors originate from a woman in her twenties or thirties with Graves' hyperthyroidism. The conserved cysteine and the conserved F or W are not part of the CDR3 here.

j_gene: TRBJ2-7
v_gene: TRBV9
CDR3aa: ASSVEGTGAYEQY

j_gene: TRBJ1-2
v_gene: TRBV27
CDR3aa: ASMNRNYGYT

j_gene: TRBJ1-6
v_gene: TRBV20-1
CDR3aa: SAKLRTGGAGAPLH

j_gene: TRBJ2-7
v_gene: TRBV6-2/TRBV6-3
CDR3aa: TSSSPAGSSYEQY

j_gene: TRBJ2-1
v_gene: TRBV2
CDR3aa: ASRPGANEQF

j_gene: TRBJ1-1
v_gene: TRBV6-5
CDR3aa: ASSSFLGARTEAF

j_gene: TRBJ2-7
v_gene: TRBV5-5
CDR3aa: ASSPFQSGSWGGSYEQY

j_gene: TRBJ2-1
v_gene: TRBV7-2
CDR3aa: ASSLAGQGAMGNEQF

j_gene: TRBJ2-7
v_gene: TRBV20-1
CDR3aa: SARALIGLTIYEQY

j_gene: TRBJ1-2
v_gene: TRBV9
CDR3aa: ASSVEQDLPYGYT

j_gene: TRBJ2-3
v_gene: TRBV29-1
CDR3aa: SAVPGSGITDTQY

j_gene: TRBJ1-1
v_gene: TRBV27
CDR3aa: ASSRQGYSTEAF

j_gene: TRBJ1-2
v_gene: TRBV9
CDR3aa: ASSDYRGNYT

j_gene: TRBJ2-5
v_gene: TRBV13
CDR3aa: ASSLYPETQY

j_gene: TRBJ1-5
v_gene: TRBV2
CDR3aa: ASNMDREESNQPQH

j_gene: TRBJ1-2
v_gene: TRBV15
CDR3aa: ATSTTRGPLSYGYT

j_gene: TRBJ1-2
v_gene: TRBV19
CDR3aa: ASSIEGGGNYGYT

j_gene: TRBJ2-5
v_gene: TRBV10-1
CDR3aa: ASSEAGGETQY

j_gene: TRBJ2-3
v_gene: TRBV28
CDR3aa: ASSSVAGGRPDTQY

j_gene: TRBJ1-2
v_gene: TRBV6-1
CDR3aa: ASSSSGTPDFGGYT

j_gene: TRBJ1-1
v_gene: TRBV6-1
CDR3aa: ASSERRQGAETF

j_gene: TRBJ2-7
v_gene: TRBV6-2/TRBV6-3
CDR3aa: ASTHRDSQYEQY

j_gene: TRBJ2-1
v_gene: TRBV30
CDR3aa: AWSVLAGALNEQF

j_gene: TRBJ2-3
v_gene: TRBV30
CDR3aa: AWSRGRSDTQY

j_gene: TRBJ2-2
v_gene: TRBV10-1
CDR3aa: ASSEGLAERELF

j_gene: TRBJ2-3
v_gene: TRBV18
CDR3aa: ASSQLPSGRSTDTQY